The 3 T cell receptor beta chains listed next were all sequenced from one sample in a study of shared clonotypes between healthy human individuals (dated by TCRdb to about 2020). Library prep was done by the immunoSEQ multiplex PCR assay. As stored in TCRdb, this immuneACCESS dataset retains in-frame rearrangements with V and J assigned. A fraction of the clones does not appear; measured against another copy, unresolved V genes explain less than half of the discrepancy, and the remainder lacks a known reason. The sample records some 1 million clones, roughly 80% of which are singletons. The ten largest make up approximately 1.5% of the sample. The sample taken for sequencing was memory CD4+ T cells sorted from blood. Reading the label with the study, this specimen's cell subset or site is: CD45RA-negative fraction. These TCRs come from a man between 18 and 35 years old in good health.

The chain joins TRBV5-1 to TRBJ2-3; 11 bases fit TRBD2. This CDR3 has 15 residues. J gave up 4 bases and V 4 bases, and 5 bases lay outside the gene matches. Germline-derived CDR1 and CDR2 are SGHRS and YFSETQ. In nucleotides, the CDR3 is TGCGCCAGCAGCATAGCGGGAGGGACGGCAGATACGCAGTATTTT. It yields the protein CASSIAGGTADTQYF.

The chain joins TRBV29-1 to TRBJ1-1, with D maybe TRBD1 (6 bases). V lost 4 bases and J lost 3, with 18 bases in between. This CDR3 comprises 15 residues. CDR1 SQVTM and CDR2 ANQGSEA come from the germline V gene. This CDR3 reads CSVVGVGGMDTEAFF. As DNA, the CDR3 is TGCAGCGTTGTGGGTGTAGGGGGTATGGACACTGAAGCTTTCTTT.

V gene TRBV28 combines with J gene TRBJ2-7, with D possibly being TRBD1 (7 bases). Trimming took off 6 bases at V and 2 bases at J, with 14 bases between the two ends. The length of the CDR3 is 14 residues. From germline, CDR1 is MDHEN and CDR2 SYDVKM. The CDR3 DNA reads TGTGCCAGCAGATTCTCAGGGGGGACCTACGAGCAGTACTTC. Translation gives CASRFSGGTYEQYF.